The clone carrying this TCR beta chain came up a few times. Antigen unknown. The sample originates from a study of T cells in Graves' hyperthyroidism and ophthalmopathy. Study as a whole: Peripheral blood draws took place at initial diagnosis, ahead of any treatment.

Those with hyperthyroidism were 18 to 65 years old, newly diagnosed, and ill for under 2 months. On the basis of clinical symptoms, serum thyroxine and TRAb, thyroid ultrasound and orbital computed tomography, diagnoses were made. J lost 5 bases, V lost 1 base, and 5 bases had no gene match. This CDR3 contains 16 residues. Looked up from germline, CDR1 is MNHEY and CDR2 is SMNVEV (reference sequence). Findings of the study overall: Blood samples included most of the expanded thyroid clonotypes exceeding 0.001.

RNA transcripts yielded amplified TCR beta CDR3 regions. Initially, a first-round RT-PCR of the TCR CDR3 employed the HTBI primer set. MiXCR was run by TCRdb on the multiplex PCR reads, yielding one entry per CDR3 protein. The sample shows fewer than 550,000 distinct CDR3 sequences, more than 15% of them seen only once. This receptor was obtained from a woman aged 18-29 years with Graves' hyperthyroidism. The specimen sequenced was blood. The chain has TRBV27 and TRBJ2-1; 10 bases align to TRBD2. The CDR3: CASSLLGLAQNNEQFF. DNA for the CDR3: TGTGCCAGCAGTTTATTGGGACTAGCGCAAAACAATGAGCAGTTCTTC.